Presented here are 10 T cell receptor beta chains from one specimen sequenced in a study of blood T cell repertoires in COVID-19. Clones were read by immunoSEQ multiplex PCR, and TCRdb kept only the in-frame ones, dropping some. The sample consists of 310,000 or so clones, 87% of them appearing once. Sequencing input: peripheral blood. The receptors shown here come from a young man with COVID-19, enrolled during active disease.

This clone was seen just once. The J gene is TRBJ1-1, the V gene TRBV6-2 or TRBV6-3; TRBD1 agrees at 9 bases. The V gene end was trimmed by 5 bases and the J gene end by 1 base; junction bases not matched to a gene: 8. Germline values: CDR1 MNHEY, CDR2 SVGEGT. The CDR3 covers 16 residues. The CDR3 loop reads CASSRPPGQGNTEAFF. Here the CDR3 DNA reads TGTGCCAGCAGTAGACCTCCGGGACAGGGGAACACTGAAGCTTTCTTT.

V usage is TRBV7-9 and J usage is TRBJ2-3, with D perhaps TRBD2 (7 bases). Germline lookup yields CDR1 SEHNR and CDR2 FQNEAQ (reference sequence). V dropped 4 bases and J dropped 6 bases, with 20 bases sitting between them. The CDR3 is made up of 16 amino acids. The CDR3 nucleotides are TGTGCCAGCAGCTACGGGGCGGGGGCCCCCCCTGATACGCAGTATTTT. This gives the protein CASSYGAGAPPDTQYF. The whole variable domain, remainder taken from reference TRBV7-9 and TRBJ2-3, is DTGVSQNPRHKITKRGQNVTFRCDPISEHNRLYWYRQTLGQGPEFLTYFQNEAQLEKSRLLSDRFSAERPKGSFSTLEIQRTEQGDSAMYLCASSYGAGAPPDTQYFGPGTRLTVL.

This clone has a single count. CDR3 sequence: CASSRVDNYGYTF. CDR3 nucleotide sequence: TGTGCCAGCAGTCGGGTCGATAACTATGGCTACACCTTC. The chain employs TRBV28 and TRBJ1-2; D is uncertain. The CDR3 loop spans 13 amino acids. The germline V gene encodes CDR1 MDHEN and CDR2 SYDVKM. The V gene lost 5 bases and the J gene lost 1 base, with 8 bases spanning the gap.

V gene TRBV5-4 combines with J gene TRBJ1-4, with TRBD1 as a possible D gene (5 bases). Trimming stripped 0 bases from V and 1 base from J, with 7 bases between. Per germline, CDR1 SGHNT and CDR2 YYREEE (reference sequence). This CDR3 has 15 amino acids. The CDR3 DNA reads as TGTGCCAGCAGCTTGGTTGGACAAACTAATGAAAAACTGTTTTTT. Its protein product is CASSLVGQTNEKLFF.

The CDR3 nucleotides read TGTGCCAGCCGGCTCAAGGGAAGGGGTCGATCGGGCTACGAGCAGTACTTC. Translating it yields CASRLKGRGRSGYEQYF. This chain links TRBV3-1 (or the pseudogene TRBV3-2) with TRBJ2-7, with TRBD1 as a possible D gene (5 bases). CDR3 length: 17 residues. The V end lost 8 bases, the J end lost 3 bases, and 26 bases lay between the germline ends. The germline V gene encodes CDR1 LGHDT and CDR2 YNNKEL (reference sequence).

This clone was recorded only once. This sequence joins TRBV27 and TRBJ1-4; TRBD1 matches 9 bases. After removal of 5 bases from V and 0 bases from J, the junction contained 1 base not matched to a gene. CDR1 is MNHEY and CDR2 is SMNVEV in the germline V gene (reference sequence). The CDR3 sequence is 15 residues long. DNA of the CDR3: TGTGCCAGCAGTAGACAGGGGGCAACTAATGAAAAACTGTTTTTT. Translation gives CASSRQGATNEKLFF.

The chain carries TRBV27 and TRBJ1-1; 8 positions match TRBD1. The V and J ends lost 5 bases and 2 bases, in that order; junction bases with no gene match: 13. The length of the CDR3 is 17 residues. The germline V gene encodes CDR1 MNHEY and CDR2 SMNVEV (reference sequence). The DNA of the CDR3 is TGTGCCAGCAGTATTCGGGACAGGCAAGGAGGAAACACTGAAGCTTTCTTT. Translated, it gives CASSIRDRQGGNTEAFF.

The chain is built from TRBV9 and TRBJ2-1; 11 nucleotides align to TRBD2. The CDR3 is 16 residues long. The V gene end was trimmed by 4 bases and the J gene end by 8 bases; junction bases not matched to a gene: 11. The V gene's germline CDR1 is SGDLS and CDR2 YYNGEE. Here the CDR3 DNA reads TGTGCCAGCAGCCCGGTGGCTAGCGGGAGGCTCGATGAGCAGTTCTTC. Translation gives CASSPVASGRLDEQFF.

V is TRBV27 and J is TRBJ1-1; 8 positions match TRBD1. Trimming cost V 6 bases and J 1 base; bases outside gene matches: 4. The CDR3 totals 14 residues. Per germline, CDR1 MNHEY and CDR2 SMNVEV (reference sequence). The CDR3 reads CASSRGTGNTEAFF. The CDR3 coding sequence is TGTGCCAGCAGCCGGGGGACAGGGAACACTGAAGCTTTCTTT.

The chain couples TRBV6-6 to TRBJ2-1; TRBD2 matches 10 bases. This CDR3 is built from 15 residues. The trim removed 2 bases at V and 9 bases at J, leaving 7 bases unmatched. Germline V gene lookup returns CDR1 MNHNY and CDR2 SVGAGI (reference sequence). The CDR3 region has the DNA TGTGCCAGCAGTTACCAACTAGCGGGGAATAGTGAGCAGTTCTTC. Translation gives CASSYQLAGNSEQFF.